The next 8 T cell receptor beta chains were all read from a single sample in a study of T cells in Graves' hyperthyroidism and ophthalmopathy. Amplification of TCR beta CDR3 regions used RNA as the template. Researchers ran a first-round RT-PCR on the TCR CDR3 using the HTBI primer set. One entry per CDR3 protein results from TCRdb running MiXCR on the multiplex PCR reads. The data contain about 510,000 distinct CDR3 sequences, 40% to 50% of them singletons. The sample comprised peripheral blood or thyroid tissue (not recorded which). These receptors all come from an adult woman with Graves' disease, either hyperthyroidism or ophthalmopathy (not recorded which).

This sequence joins TRBV15 and TRBJ2-2; the match to TRBD2 covers 9 bases. Germline V gene sequence: CDR1 LNHNV, CDR2 YYDKDF (reference sequence). The CDR3 is 15 residues long. V lost 5 bases, J lost 7 bases, and 8 bases stayed unmatched. This CDR3 reads CATSGRLAASGELFF. CDR3 coding DNA: TGTGCCACCAGCGGACGACTAGCGGCAAGCGGGGAGCTGTTTTTT.

V and J are TRBV20-1 and TRBJ1-2; D ambiguous. Germline V gives CDR1 DFQATT, CDR2 SNEGSKA (reference sequence). The V end was cut by 4 bases, the J end by 10 bases, with 22 bases between. This CDR3 region has 14 residues. The CDR3 protein is CSANGAGAERSYTF. The CDR3 coding sequence is TGCAGTGCTAACGGAGCGGGAGCCGAAAGATCCTACACCTTC.

This clonotype was picked up a small number of times. The chain recombines TRBV27 with TRBJ1-2; D not certain. CDR1 and CDR2 from the germline V gene are MNHEY and SMNVEV (reference sequence). V was cut by 5 bases and J by 0 bases, with 16 bases left in between. The CDR3 has 16 residues. DNA for the CDR3: TGTGCCAGCAGTGTAGACGCCGGCCCGTCTAACTATGGCTACACCTTC. Encoded protein: CASSVDAGPSNYGYTF.

A single count supports this clonotype. V and J are TRBV29-1 and TRBJ2-5, with D uncertain. With 7 bases removed from V and 4 bases from J, the gap between germline ends came to 13 bases. CDR1 and CDR2 (germline): SQVTM, ANQGSEA. CDR3 size: 12 residues. This chain's CDR3 is CSAGPSPETQYF. Written as DNA, the CDR3 is TGCAGCGCGGGTCCCAGTCCAGAGACCCAGTACTTC.

This clonotype showed up many times. The genes are TRBV6-5 and TRBJ1-5; weak D call: TRBD1 (5 bases). V lost 5 bases to trimming and J lost 3 bases, with 11 bases between them. Germline values: CDR1 MNHEY, CDR2 SVGAGI. The CDR3 extends over 14 amino acids. DNA of the CDR3: TGTGCCAGCAGTAAGGCAGGGATCAATCAGCCCCAGCATTTT. It translates to CASSKAGINQPQHF.

About this clonotype itself: The junction differs from germline at one of its ends, possibly a read error. The chain couples TRBV18 to TRBJ1-5; 7 positions agree with TRBD1. CDR1 and CDR2 (germline): KGHSH, LQKENI. This CDR3 has 14 amino acids. CDR3: CAGSPGQVNQPQHF. Here the CDR3 DNA reads TGTGCCGGCTCACCAGGACAGGTCAATCAGCCCCAGCATTTT.

The chain carries TRBV10-3 and TRBJ2-7, with D perhaps TRBD2 (7 bases). The V gene's germline CDR1 is ENHRY and CDR2 SYGVKD. This CDR3 is 11 amino acids long. CDR3 sequence: CAREDSPEQYF. The CDR3, as DNA: TGTGCACGGGAGGACAGCCCCGAGCAGTACTTC.

To note about this clonotype: One end of the junction is discordant with germline, which a read error may explain. The rearrangement joins TRBV7-2 to TRBJ1-1; 7 nucleotides match TRBD1. The CDR3 consists of 15 residues. Germline assignment: CDR1 SGHTA and CDR2 FQGNSA. CDR3 DNA sequence: TGCGCCAGCTCCAAGACCGGGACAGCGAACACTGAAGCTTTCTTT. This gives the protein CASSKTGTANTEAFF.